Below, 27 T cell receptor beta chains from the same sample are listed, as sequenced in a study of beta chain features in type 1 diabetes. The investigators reverse transcribed all of the isolated RNA, so they sequenced expressed TCRB transcripts. Sequenced by immunoSEQ multiplex PCR; TCRdb stores in-frame clones only, minus some. The data hold just under 150,000 clones, with more than 9% observed a single time. The sequenced material came from naive CD4+ T cells from blood. The origin of the receptors is a man between 18 and 35 years old in good health.

Only a few counts were recorded for this clone. V and J are TRBV7-9 and TRBJ2-5, with TRBD2 matching over 13 bases. Germline V gene lookup returns CDR1 SEHNR and CDR2 FQNEAQ (reference sequence). This CDR3 comprises 15 residues. V shed 3 bases and J 5 bases; nucleotides not matched to a gene: 3. This CDR3 is CASSLGLAGFETQYF. The CDR3 DNA reads as TGTGCCAGCAGCTTGGGACTAGCGGGGTTTGAGACCCAGTACTTC. Based on the CDR3 plus reference TRBV7-9 and TRBJ2-5, the full variable domain is DTGVSQNPRHKITKRGQNVTFRCDPISEHNRLYWYRQTLGQGPEFLTYFQNEAQLEKSRLLSDRFSAERPKGSFSTLEIQRTEQGDSAMYLCASSLGLAGFETQYFGPGTRLLVL.

CDR3 sequence (DNA): TGTGCCAGCAGCCGGGGCACTGAAGCTTTCTTT. Protein product: CASSRGTEAFF. The chain carries TRBV11-2 and TRBJ1-1; D gene uncertain. CDR1 and CDR2 (germline): SGHAT, FQNNGV. The V gene lost 5 bases and the J gene lost 4 bases, with 5 bases spanning the gap. The CDR3 extends over 11 amino acids.

This clone was observed a few times. Here the CDR3 reads CASSQDLGGSSYEQYF. CDR3 in DNA: TGCGCCAGCAGCCAAGATCTGGGGGGTAGCTCCTACGAGCAGTACTTC. The rearrangement links TRBV4-3 to TRBJ2-7; a weak D match, TRBD2 (6 bases). Per the germline V gene, CDR1 is LGHNA and CDR2 is YSLEER. Trimming shortened V by 0 bases and J by 0 bases, and 12 bases separated the two germline ends. The CDR3 loop spans 16 amino acids.

This chain links TRBV6-1 with TRBJ2-7; TRBD1 agrees at 7 bases. Germline lookup yields CDR1 MNHNS and CDR2 SASEGT. There are 13 residues in the CDR3. V lost 6 bases to trimming and J lost 3 bases; unmatched junction nucleotides: 5. The CDR3 loop reads CASRVTGYYEQYF. The CDR3 coding sequence is TGTGCCAGCAGAGTGACAGGGTACTACGAGCAGTACTTC.

In this sample, this clone turned up once. The chain has TRBV7-2 and TRBJ2-7; the D gene is possibly TRBD2 (7 bases). Germline CDR1 reads SGHTA; CDR2 reads FQGNSA. Trimming pared 4 bases from V and 4 bases from J, leaving 14 bases between. The CDR3 sequence is 14 residues long. The CDR3 protein is CASSWGGALYEQYF. The CDR3 bases are TGTGCCAGCAGCTGGGGGGGGGCACTTTACGAGCAGTACTTC.

This clone was recorded a few times. This chain links TRBV6-5 with TRBJ2-3; D may be TRBD2 (5 bases). Trimming stripped 4 bases from V and 5 bases from J, with 16 bases between. The CDR3 loop spans 15 amino acids. Germline CDR1 MNHEY, CDR2 SVGAGI. The CDR3 DNA reads TGTGCCAGCAGTTCCGATGGACTGGGCTTAGATACGCAGTATTTT. Its protein product is CASSSDGLGLDTQYF.

Ten or more counts support this clone. The sample holds other DNA sequences that translate to the same CDR3. This chain connects TRBV18 to TRBJ2-5; TRBD1 matches 7 bases. V was pared by 3 bases and J by 2 bases, with 0 bases of the junction left unmatched. The CDR3 length is 13 residues. Germline assignment: CDR1 KGHSH and CDR2 LQKENI. This CDR3 is CASSPDRQETQYF. In DNA, the CDR3 is TGTGCCAGCTCACCGGACAGGCAAGAGACCCAGTACTTC.

The chain uses TRBV9 and TRBJ2-2; no clear D. V lost 4 bases and J lost 7, with 11 bases in between. Germline values: CDR1 SGDLS, CDR2 YYNGEE. The CDR3 runs to 13 residues. The CDR3 spells CASSPHFVGELFF. CDR3 nucleotides: TGTGCCAGCAGCCCCCACTTTGTCGGGGAGCTGTTTTTT.

This clone has more than one count but fewer than ten. Other DNA variants within this sample encode the same CDR3. This chain links TRBV7-3 with TRBJ2-1; D might be TRBD2 (6 bases). The germline V and J ends were trimmed by 5 bases and 6 bases, with 8 bases remaining between them. CDR1 and CDR2 (germline): SGHTA, FQGTGA. This CDR3 has 12 amino acids. DNA of the CDR3: TGTGCCAGCAGCCCCGGGGGCAATGAGCAGTTCTTC. Amino acids: CASSPGGNEQFF.

The chain joins TRBV5-6 to TRBJ1-6; D perhaps matches TRBD1 (6 bases). V was shortened by 1 base and J by 8 bases, with 13 bases between the two germline ends. CDR3 length: 15 amino acids. Germline V gene lookup returns CDR1 SGHDT and CDR2 YYEEEE. The CDR3 DNA reads as TGTGCCAGCAGCTTGCCTGGGCAGGGGTATTCACCCCTCCACTTT. Translation: CASSLPGQGYSPLHF.

This clone has just a few counts. The chain links TRBV29-1 to TRBJ2-3; D uncertain. The CDR3 covers 14 residues. V lost 1 base, J lost 0 bases, and 8 bases lay in between. Germline CDR1 is SQVTM and CDR2 is ANQGSEA. The CDR3 protein is CSVEGGFSTDTQYF. CDR3 DNA: TGCAGCGTTGAAGGCGGATTTAGCACAGATACGCAGTATTTT.

The CDR3 nucleotides read TGTGCCAGCAGCTTACTTCCCCAGACAGGGCCCTACGAGCAGTACTTC. Translation gives CASSLLPQTGPYEQYF. The V call is TRBV7-2, the J call TRBJ2-7; 7 nucleotides match TRBD1. Per the germline V gene, CDR1 is SGHTA and CDR2 is FQGNSA. This CDR3 comprises 16 residues. V trimming: 2 bases; J trimming: 2 bases; junction bases outside the gene matches: 9.

The table lists this clone with a few counts. CDR3 DNA sequence: TGTGCCAGCAGCTTAACTAGCGGGGGCCCAGAGACCCAGTACTTC. Its translation is CASSLTSGGPETQYF. This rearrangement joins TRBV7-3 to TRBJ2-5; the match to TRBD2 covers 9 bases. The CDR3 totals 15 residues. Germline assignment: CDR1 SGHTA and CDR2 FQGTGA. Germline trimming cut 0 bases from V and 4 bases from J; bases unmatched to any gene: 3. Combining the CDR3 with reference TRBV7-3 and TRBJ2-5 gives the whole variable domain GAGVSQTPSNKVTEKGKYVELRCDPISGHTALYWYRQSLGQGPEFLIYFQGTGAADDSGLPNDRFFAVRPEGSVSTLKIQRTERGDSAVYLCASSLTSGGPETQYFGPGTRLLVL.

This clone was seen only a few times. The chain couples TRBV11-1 to TRBJ1-5; 7 positions match TRBD1. The CDR3 runs to 13 residues. V dropped 3 bases and J dropped 7; count of bases not matched to a gene: 3. Germline V CDR1 and CDR2: SGHAT, FQDESV (reference sequence). The CDR3 DNA reads as TGTGCCAGCAGCTTGGACAGGAGACAGCCCCAGCATTTT. Translating gives CASSLDRRQPQHF.

The chain uses TRBV13 and TRBJ2-1, with a weak D call TRBD2 (7 bases). CDR3 length: 19 residues. Trimming removed 4 bases from V and 1 base from J, with 23 bases in between. The V gene's germline CDR1 is PRHDT and CDR2 FYEKMQ (reference sequence). CDR3: CASSSFRGGPPISYNEQFF. CDR3 nucleotide sequence: TGTGCCAGCAGCTCATTTAGGGGGGGGCCTCCAATTTCCTACAATGAGCAGTTCTTC.

The rearrangement uses TRBV27 and TRBJ2-1; TRBD1 aligns across 9 bases. The CDR3 sequence is 16 residues long. Germline CDR1 and CDR2: MNHEY and SMNVEV (reference sequence). V lost 7 bases and J lost 1; bases outside the gene matches: 8. The CDR3 DNA reads as TGTGCCAGCACCAAGGGACAGGGTGTTTCCTACAATGAGCAGTTCTTC. Its translation is CASTKGQGVSYNEQFF.

This clone was counted many times. The chain joins TRBV7-2 to TRBJ2-4, with D uncertain. In germline, CDR1 is SGHTA, CDR2 FQGNSA. V dropped 5 bases and J dropped 7 bases, with 12 bases sitting between them. There are 13 residues in the CDR3. The CDR3 spells CASSPPGWNIQYF. The CDR3 DNA sequence: TGTGCCAGCAGCCCTCCCGGGTGGAACATTCAGTACTTC.

In this sample, this clone turned up a few times. V usage is TRBV27 and J usage is TRBJ2-5; 8 bases match TRBD2. Trimming removed 5 bases from V and 2 bases from J; junction bases left unmatched: 10. The CDR3 is 16 amino acids. Germline assignment: CDR1 MNHEY and CDR2 SMNVEV (reference sequence). For the CDR3, the DNA is TGTGCCAGCAGTGGAAGAGCGGGGGCACCTCAAGAGACCCAGTACTTC. It yields the protein CASSGRAGAPQETQYF.

The J gene is TRBJ1-1, the V gene TRBV28; D is perhaps TRBD1 (6 bases). CDR3 length equals 12 residues. Between the trimmed V and J ends, which lost 10 bases and 2 bases, there was a span of 11 bases. CDR1 MDHEN and CDR2 SYDVKM come from the germline V gene. CDR3 DNA: TGTGCCACCGGACAGCTTAACACTGAAGCTTTCTTT. This sequence encodes CATGQLNTEAFF.

This clone was found a few times. The rearrangement links TRBV10-1 to TRBJ2-7, with a possible D match to TRBD1 (6 bases). V lost 2 bases and J lost 5, with 13 bases in between. Germline V gives CDR1 WNHNN, CDR2 SYGVQD (reference sequence). The CDR3 spans 14 residues. CDR3 sequence (DNA): TGCGCCAGCAGTGAGGGACAGCCGCCTGACGAGCAGTACTTC. Translation gives CASSEGQPPDEQYF.

The chain employs TRBV5-4 and TRBJ2-7, with TRBD2 matching 14 bases. Trimming removed 3 bases from V and 1 base from J; junction bases left unmatched: 0. The CDR3 length is 15 residues. Germline CDR1 and CDR2: SGHNT and YYREEE (reference sequence). As DNA, the CDR3 is TGTGCCAGCAGCTGGACTAGCGGGGGGTCCTACGAGCAGTACTTC. This sequence encodes CASSWTSGGSYEQYF.

The chain uses TRBV6-5 and TRBJ1-2, with TRBD1 matching over 7 bases. CDR3 length equals 13 residues. V dropped 6 bases and J dropped 5; count of bases not matched to a gene: 6. Germline V gene lookup returns CDR1 MNHEY and CDR2 SVGAGI. Here the CDR3 DNA reads TGTGCCAGCAGATCCGCACAGGGGTATGGCTACACCTTC. This sequence encodes CASRSAQGYGYTF.

This chain connects TRBV5-4 to TRBJ2-2; 9 nucleotides match TRBD1. In germline, CDR1 is SGHNT, CDR2 YYREEE (reference sequence). The V and J ends lost 4 bases and 6 bases, in that order; junction bases with no gene match: 7. This CDR3 contains 15 residues. CDR3 sequence: CASSHTDRGAGELFF. Here the CDR3 DNA reads TGTGCCAGCAGCCATACAGACAGGGGGGCCGGGGAGCTGTTTTTT.

This clone was seen a handful of times. V gene TRBV6-6 combines with J gene TRBJ2-2; D unresolved. Germline CDR1 MNHNY, CDR2 SVGAGI (reference sequence). Deletions cut 6 bases from V and 3 bases from J, with 11 bases between. This CDR3 is 14 amino acids long. CDR3 DNA: TGTGCCAGCAGACAACGTCGGGACACCGGGGAGCTGTTTTTT. Translation gives CASRQRRDTGELFF.

This clone has only a few counts. The V gene is TRBV27, the J gene TRBJ2-5; 10 bases map to TRBD1. The trim removed 6 bases at V and 5 bases at J, leaving 12 bases unmatched. The CDR3 totals 16 residues. In germline, CDR1 is MNHEY, CDR2 SMNVEV (reference sequence). The CDR3 DNA follows: TGTGCCAGCAGAGGGACAGGGGCCGTTGTTAGGGAGACCCAGTACTTC. Protein sequence: CASRGTGAVVRETQYF.

This sequence joins TRBV6-5 and TRBJ2-3, with a tentative D call TRBD1 (5 bases). This CDR3 has 13 amino acids. Trimming left V 5 bases short and J 5 bases short, with 11 bases between. Per germline, CDR1 MNHEY and CDR2 SVGAGI. The CDR3 reads CASSGRVGDTQYF. In DNA, the CDR3 is TGTGCCAGCAGTGGCAGGGTTGGAGATACGCAGTATTTT.

The chain is built from TRBV25-1 and TRBJ1-2; maybe TRBD1 (6 bases). The V gene's germline CDR1 is MGHDK and CDR2 SYGVNS. Trimming cost V 3 bases and J 4 bases, with 12 bases left between them. The CDR3 runs to 14 residues. The CDR3 bases are TGTGCCAGCAGTGATGGCCAGGGGCTCTATGGCTACACCTTC. This gives the protein CASSDGQGLYGYTF.